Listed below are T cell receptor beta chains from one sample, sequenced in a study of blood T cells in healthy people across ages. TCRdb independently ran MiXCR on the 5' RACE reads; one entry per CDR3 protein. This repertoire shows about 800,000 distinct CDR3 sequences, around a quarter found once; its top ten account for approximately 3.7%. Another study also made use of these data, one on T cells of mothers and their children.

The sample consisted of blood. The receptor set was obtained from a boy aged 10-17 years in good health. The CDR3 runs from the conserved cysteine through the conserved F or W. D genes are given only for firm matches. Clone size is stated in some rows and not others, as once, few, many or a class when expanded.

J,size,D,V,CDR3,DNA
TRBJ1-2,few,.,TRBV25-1,CASSGQYGDYTF,TGTGCCAGCAGCGGACAGTACGGTGACTACACCTTC
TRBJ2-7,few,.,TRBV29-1,CSVVYEQYF,TGCAGCGTTGTCTACGAGCAGTACTTC
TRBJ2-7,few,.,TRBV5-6,CASSWGPIGDEQYF,TGTGCCAGCAGCTGGGGACCCATAGGAGACGAGCAGTACTTC
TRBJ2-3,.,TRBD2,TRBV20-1,CSARDHLAGIDTQYF,TGCAGTGCTAGAGACCACCTAGCGGGGATAGATACGCAGTATTTT
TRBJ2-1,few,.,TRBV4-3,CASSQNWDGPNEQFF,TGCGCCAGCAGCCAAAATTGGGACGGTCCCAATGAGCAGTTCTTC
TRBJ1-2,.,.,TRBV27,CASSPRTERSGYTF,TGTGCCAGCAGTCCCCGGACAGAACGTTCCGGCTACACCTTC
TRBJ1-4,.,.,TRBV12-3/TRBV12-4,CASSPEGRKLFF,TGTGCCAGCAGTCCAGAGGGGCGAAAACTGTTTTTT
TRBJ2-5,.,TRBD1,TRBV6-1,CASSALGQGVGEETQYF,TGTGCCAGCAGTGCTCTGGGACAGGGGGTAGGAGAAGAGACCCAGTACTTC
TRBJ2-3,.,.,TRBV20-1,CSARDQKVGPDSTDTQYF,TGCAGTGCTAGAGATCAAAAGGTGGGCCCAGATAGCACAGATACGCAGTATTTT
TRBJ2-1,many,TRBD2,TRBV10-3,CAIRGLAYVEQFF,TGTGCCATCAGGGGACTAGCGTATGTTGAGCAGTTCTTC
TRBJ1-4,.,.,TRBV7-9,CASSPISGGLVEKLFF,TGTGCCAGCAGCCCCATCTCGGGGGGGCTCGTTGAAAAACTGTTTTTT
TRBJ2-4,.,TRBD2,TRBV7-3,CASSLASGGVNIQYF,TGTGCCAGCAGCTTGGCTAGCGGGGGGGTAAACATTCAGTACTTC
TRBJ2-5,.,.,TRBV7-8,CASSLLFQDYQETQYF,TGTGCCAGCAGCTTACTGTTCCAGGATTACCAAGAGACCCAGTACTTC
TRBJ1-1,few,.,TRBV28,CASSLEQYRFGYTEAFF,TGTGCCAGCAGTTTGGAACAATACAGATTTGGATACACTGAAGCTTTCTTT
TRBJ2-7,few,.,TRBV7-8,CASSVLLSDEQYF,TGTGCCAGCAGCGTCCTATTGTCCGACGAGCAGTACTTC